This T cell receptor beta chain is drawn from a study of cytomegalovirus exposure and HLA in healthy donors. Nominal health characterized the donors when sampled, though unrecorded immune exposures were likely. The V gene's germline CDR1 is LGHNA and CDR2 YNFKEQ. The CDR3 runs 14 residues. V shed 6 bases and J shed 4 bases, with 12 bases lying between them. The PCR used 60 Vbeta and 13 Jbeta primers. The protocol was immunoSEQ multiplex PCR, while the TCRdb copy is restricted to in-frame clones and leaves out a portion. The sample's table shows 150,000 to 200,000 clones. Study findings and constraints: Reports state that TCR beta sequences accurately predicted most subjects' HLA-A and HLA-B alleles. Some TCR beta chains (roughly 160 of them) were listed as cytomegalovirus-associated. The authors later linked a missense DCLRE1C variant to TCR beta V- and J-gene trimming.

Worth noting for this clone: Its specificity is unknown.

The sequenced material came from PBMCs. The TCR was taken from a woman aged 18-29 years in good health and CMV-seropositive. The chain carries TRBV4-2 and TRBJ1-4; the D gene is possibly TRBD1 (6 bases). The CDR3 loop is CASSEGGDNEKLFF. CDR3 coding DNA: TGTGCCAGCAGTGAGGGGGGGGATAATGAAAAACTGTTTTTT.